Listed here are 18 T cell receptor beta chains from one sample, sequenced in a study of cytomegalovirus exposure and HLA in healthy donors. The PCR made use of 60 Vbeta and 13 Jbeta primers. Sequencing was performed with immunoSEQ multiplex PCR; in TCRdb, only in-frame clones are kept and a portion is missing. The table has about 92,000 clones, around 74% seen once. Source material: PBMCs. The source of these receptors is a man aged 50 to 60 in good health and CMV-seropositive.

This chain uses TRBV9 with TRBJ1-2, with TRBD1 matching over 12 bases. Germline CDR1 is SGDLS and CDR2 is YYNGEE. This CDR3 has 16 residues. Losses at the gene ends were 7 bases for V and 4 bases for J; bases not matched to a gene: 11. CDR3 region: CASGAGTGGSIYGYTF. The CDR3 DNA reads TGTGCCAGCGGCGCCGGGACAGGGGGCTCGATCTATGGCTACACCTTC.

The rearrangement joins TRBV7-3 to TRBJ2-1, with 12 positions matching TRBD2. Trimming cost V 4 bases and J 2 bases; bases outside gene matches: 0. The CDR3 extends over 15 amino acids. Looked up from germline, CDR1 is SGHTA and CDR2 is FQGTGA. The CDR3 DNA is TGTGCCAGCAGCTCTAGCGGGGGGGCCTACAATGAGCAGTTCTTC. Translation: CASSSSGGAYNEQFF. Complete variable domain (other parts from reference TRBV7-3 and TRBJ2-1): GAGVSQTPSNKVTEKGKYVELRCDPISGHTALYWYRQSLGQGPEFLIYFQGTGAADDSGLPNDRFFAVRPEGSVSTLKIQRTERGDSAVYLCASSSSGGAYNEQFFGPGTRLTVL.

This clone was counted only a few times. This chain links TRBV7-2 with TRBJ1-3; the D gene is possibly TRBD1 (5 bases). V was pared by 3 bases and J by 4 bases, with 16 bases between. Germline CDR1 reads SGHTA; CDR2 reads FQGNSA. CDR3 length equals 16 residues. This CDR3 reads CASSFFGGLGGNTIYF. As DNA, the CDR3 is TGTGCCAGCAGCTTTTTCGGGGGGTTGGGGGGAAACACCATATATTTT.

The chain joins TRBV6-6 to TRBJ1-3; no clear D gene. CDR1 is MNHNY, CDR2 SVGAGI, per germline (reference sequence). The CDR3 is made up of 13 amino acids. V lost 4 bases to trimming and J lost 2 bases, with 6 bases between them. As DNA, the CDR3 is TGTGCCAGCAGTTCTCCTCCTGGAAACACCATATATTTT. Its protein is CASSSPPGNTIYF.

This clone has only one observation. This chain joins TRBV2 and TRBJ2-3; D may be TRBD2 (6 bases). The CDR3 totals 13 residues. Germline V lookup: CDR1 SNHLY, CDR2 FYNNEI. Trimming removed 6 bases from V and 2 bases from J, with 9 bases in between. The DNA for the CDR3 is TGTGCCAGCAGCCGGGAGCCCACAGATACGCAGTATTTT. This codes for CASSREPTDTQYF.

This clone showed up just a few times. The J gene is TRBJ2-6, the V gene TRBV10-3, with D possibly matching TRBD1 (5 bases). The length of the CDR3 is 17 residues. Between the trimmed V and J ends, which lost 3 bases and 3 bases, there was a span of 15 bases. Germline CDR1 is ENHRY and CDR2 is SYGVKD. As DNA, the CDR3 is TGTGCCATCAGTGACCGCGCAGGGTTCGATGGGGCCAACGTCCTGACTTTC. It codes for CAISDRAGFDGANVLTF.

The rearrangement uses TRBV5-1 and TRBJ2-3, with TRBD2 identical over 8 bases. With 2 bases clipped from V and 4 bases from J, the junction kept 6 bases outside the gene matches. The germline gives CDR1 SGHRS, CDR2 YFSETQ. The CDR3 totals 15 residues. As DNA, the CDR3 is TGCGCCAGCAGCTTCGGCGGGGGGAGCTCAGATACGCAGTATTTT. It encodes CASSFGGGSSDTQYF.

The chain joins TRBV5-3 to TRBJ2-7; 11 positions match TRBD1. TRBV5-3 is an ORF; its function is uncertain. The CDR3 runs 15 residues. J gave up 0 bases and V 4 bases, and 3 bases lay outside the gene matches. This CDR3 reads CARSAGTGGSYEQYF. The CDR3 bases are TGTGCCAGAAGCGCCGGGACAGGGGGCTCCTACGAGCAGTACTTC.

J is TRBJ1-5 and V is TRBV2; 7 positions match TRBD1. The CDR3 length is 14 residues. V gave up 4 bases and J gave up 4 bases; unmatched junction bases: 4. Germline lookup yields CDR1 SNHLY and CDR2 FYNNEI. CDR3 sequence: CASSVQGSNQPQHF. The CDR3 DNA is TGTGCCAGCAGTGTACAGGGGTCGAATCAGCCCCAGCATTTT.

In DNA form, the CDR3 reads TGTGCCAGCAGCTTGCCGGGGGGCCATGGAAACTACGAGCAGTACTTC. This encodes CASSLPGGHGNYEQYF. The rearrangement links TRBV27 to TRBJ2-7; D is perhaps TRBD2 (7 bases). CDR1 is MNHEY and CDR2 is SMNVEV in the germline V gene (reference sequence). CDR3 size: 16 residues. The V end was cut by 6 bases, the J end by 3 bases, with 21 bases between.

V and J are TRBV5-1 and TRBJ2-7; 9 bases fit TRBD2. The CDR3 is 16 amino acids. From germline, CDR1 is SGHRS and CDR2 YFSETQ. J gave up 2 bases and V 1 base, and 7 bases lay outside the gene matches. The CDR3 loop reads CASSLISGGPAYEQYF. Written as DNA, the CDR3 is TGCGCCAGCAGCTTGATAAGCGGGGGGCCCGCCTACGAGCAGTACTTC.

The CDR3 here is CASRGLAGVTDTQYF. CDR3 bases: TGTGCCAGCAGGGGACTAGCGGGCGTCACAGATACGCAGTATTTT. This chain links TRBV2 with TRBJ2-3; 12 bases line up with TRBD2. The CDR3 has 15 residues. The germline V gene has CDR1 SNHLY and CDR2 FYNNEI. Losses at the gene ends were 6 bases for V and 2 bases for J; bases not matched to a gene: 3.

The chain links TRBV18 to TRBJ2-7; D might be TRBD1 (7 bases). Trimming removed 0 bases from V and 1 base from J, with 19 bases in between. The CDR3 runs to 18 residues. Germline-derived CDR1 and CDR2 are KGHSH and LQKENI. The CDR3 loop reads CASSPPAQGGGKSYEQYF. In nucleotides, the CDR3 is TGTGCCAGCTCACCACCGGCCCAGGGGGGCGGTAAGTCCTACGAGCAGTACTTC.

J is TRBJ1-2 and V is TRBV20-1; D call uncertain. V dropped 5 bases and J dropped 7 bases, with 5 bases sitting between them. The length of the CDR3 is 9 residues. The V gene's germline CDR1 is DFQATT and CDR2 SNEGSKA (reference sequence). The CDR3 sequence is CSAQSGYTF. CDR3 DNA: TGCAGTGCTCAGTCTGGCTACACCTTC.

The rearrangement joins TRBV5-1 to TRBJ1-2; the D gene is possibly TRBD1 (5 bases). Trimming shortened V by 2 bases and J by 4 bases, and 15 bases separated the two germline ends. The CDR3 totals 15 residues. Germline CDR1 SGHRS, CDR2 YFSETQ. CDR3 coding DNA: TGCGCCAGCAGCTTATTCGGGGGTGATTCCTATGGCTACACCTTC. Protein product: CASSLFGGDSYGYTF.

The rearrangement joins TRBV6-5 to TRBJ2-5; D is possibly TRBD2 (5 bases). Germline assignment: CDR1 MNHEY and CDR2 SVGAGI. V lost 6 bases to trimming and J lost 7 bases, with 12 bases between them. The CDR3 totals 12 residues. CDR3 DNA sequence: TGTGCCAGCAGAAACACGGCGGGGACCCAGTACTTC. It encodes CASRNTAGTQYF.

The rearrangement uses TRBV5-1 and TRBJ2-1; 7 nucleotides match TRBD2. The CDR3 totals 15 residues. The V gene end was trimmed by 0 bases and the J gene end by 2 bases; junction bases not matched to a gene: 2. From germline, CDR1 is SGHRS and CDR2 YFSETQ. CDR3 in amino acids: CASSLGGGPYNEQFF. CDR3 coding DNA: TGCGCCAGCAGCTTGGGGGGGGGTCCCTACAATGAGCAGTTCTTC.

This clone showed up just a few times. This chain joins TRBV10-3 and TRBJ2-7, with D possibly matching TRBD1 (5 bases). CDR1 is ENHRY and CDR2 is SYGVKD in the germline V gene. This CDR3 region has 13 residues. V was shortened by 0 bases and J by 5 bases, with 8 bases between the two germline ends. The CDR3 DNA sequence: TGTGCCATCAGTGAGTCGGGGCCAAACGAGCAGTACTTC. It translates to CAISESGPNEQYF.